This passage covers 2 T cell receptor beta chains from one sample sequenced in a study of cytomegalovirus exposure and HLA in healthy donors. A multiplex PCR was run with 60 Vbeta primers and 13 Jbeta primers. Profiling relied on immunoSEQ multiplex PCR, and the TCRdb table lists in-frame clones only, not all of them. The sample shows approximately 220,000 clones, over 75% of them seen only once. The sample comprised PBMCs. All receptors come from a male donor in good health and CMV-seronegative.

The V call is TRBV7-2, the J call TRBJ1-2, with 7 bases that match TRBD1. Germline CDR1 is SGHTA and CDR2 is FQGNSA. This CDR3 contains 13 residues. V lost 4 bases to trimming and J lost 2 bases; unmatched junction nucleotides: 1. The CDR3 DNA sequence: TGTGCCAGCAGCTCGGGACAGAACTATGGCTACACCTTC. Residues: CASSSGQNYGYTF.

The chain is built from TRBV19 and TRBJ2-2, with 10 bases fitting TRBD2. Germline loops: CDR1 LNHDA, CDR2 SQIVND (reference sequence). The V gene end was trimmed by 1 base and the J gene end by 5 bases; junction bases not matched to a gene: 7. The CDR3 consists of 17 residues. CDR3 sequence (DNA): TGTGCCAGTAGTATAGGGCTAGCGGGAGTCAGGACCGGGGAGCTGTTTTTT. Translating it yields CASSIGLAGVRTGELFF.